The 27 T cell receptor beta chains reported below all come from one sample, sequenced in a study of shared clonotypes between healthy human individuals. Libraries were prepared by immunoSEQ multiplex PCR; TCRdb keeps only in-frame clonotypes and omits some of them. The sample records about 470,000 clones, more than 75% being singletons. The source material was PBMCs. The receptors here all came from a woman aged 40-49 years in good health. Some clones in this sample may be carry-over from other donors' samples.

This chain links TRBV4-2 with TRBJ2-1, with 7 bases aligning to TRBD2. This CDR3 contains 16 residues. Per germline, CDR1 LGHNA and CDR2 YNFKEQ. Unmatched junction bases numbered 6, after V lost 0 bases and J lost 4 bases. Here the CDR3 reads CASSQEPRGVYNEQFF. CDR3 nucleotide sequence: TGTGCCAGCAGCCAAGAGCCCCGGGGGGTTTACAATGAGCAGTTCTTC.

The chain links TRBV15 to TRBJ1-3, with 7 bases lining up with TRBD1. Germline V gives CDR1 LNHNV, CDR2 YYDKDF (reference sequence). The CDR3 length is 14 residues. V shed 2 bases and J 3 bases; nucleotides not matched to a gene: 1. CDR3 nucleotide sequence: TGTGCCACCAGCAGACGGGACAGTGGAAACACCATATATTTT. It yields the protein CATSRRDSGNTIYF.

The V gene is TRBV7-2, the J gene TRBJ2-2; D is undetermined. Deletions cut 3 bases from V and 3 bases from J, with 8 bases between. Germline CDR1 and CDR2: SGHTA and FQGNSA. This CDR3 region has 14 residues. CDR3 nucleotides: TGTGCCAGCAGCTTCATTCAGTACACCGGGGAGCTGTTTTTT. It codes for CASSFIQYTGELFF.

The chain joins TRBV7-9 to TRBJ2-1; D is undetermined. With 5 bases removed from V and 5 bases from J, the gap between germline ends came to 13 bases. The CDR3 totals 14 residues. Looked up from germline, CDR1 is SEHNR and CDR2 is FQNEAQ (reference sequence). CDR3: CASSPRLGNNEQFF. The CDR3 region has the DNA TGTGCCAGCAGCCCCCGGCTAGGAAACAATGAGCAGTTCTTC.

The chain recombines TRBV5-1 with TRBJ2-2; D uncertain. The CDR3 extends over 14 amino acids. V was pared by 0 bases and J by 7 bases, with 10 bases between. Germline CDR1 is SGHRS and CDR2 is YFSETQ. CDR3 residues: CASSLAGWDGELFF. DNA of the CDR3: TGCGCCAGCAGCTTGGCCGGGTGGGACGGGGAGCTGTTTTTT.

There are a few counts of this clone. The V and J genes are TRBV25-1 and TRBJ2-5; D remains ambiguous. This CDR3 comprises 15 residues. V was shortened by 1 base and J by 4 bases, with 13 bases between the two germline ends. Germline V gene data show CDR1 as MGHDK and CDR2 as SYGVNS. CDR3 residues: CASSEWVGLRETQYF. The CDR3 DNA is TGTGCCAGCAGTGAATGGGTAGGGTTGAGAGAGACCCAGTACTTC.

The V call is TRBV10-3, the J call TRBJ1-4; D call uncertain. The CDR3 has 15 amino acids. Trimming pared 4 bases from V and 3 bases from J, leaving 12 bases between. Looked up from germline, CDR1 is ENHRY and CDR2 is SYGVKD. The CDR3 nucleotides are TGTGCCATCAGTGGTACAGAAGCAGCTAATGAAAAACTGTTTTTT. Translating it yields CAISGTEAANEKLFF.

This clone occurred many times. The same CDR3 is also encoded by other DNA sequences in this sample. The gene calls are TRBV5-1 and TRBJ2-5; 9 bases match TRBD1. V lost 2 bases to trimming and J lost 5 bases; unmatched junction nucleotides: 4. Germline lookup yields CDR1 SGHRS and CDR2 YFSETQ. The CDR3 spans 14 residues. Here the CDR3 DNA reads TGCGCCAGCAGCTTACAGGGGGCAGGGGAGACCCAGTACTTC. Amino acid sequence: CASSLQGAGETQYF.

This chain connects TRBV10-3 to TRBJ1-1; possible D gene TRBD1, 5 bases. V gave up 2 bases and J gave up 3 bases, with 13 bases separating them. This CDR3 has 15 residues. Looked up from germline, CDR1 is ENHRY and CDR2 is SYGVKD. The CDR3 is CAISEGGAWDTEAFF. CDR3 sequence (DNA): TGTGCCATCAGTGAGGGAGGGGCCTGGGACACTGAAGCTTTCTTT.

The DNA for the CDR3 is TGCAGCGTTGAAGGAGGCGACCATGGCTACACCTTC. It encodes CSVEGGDHGYTF. The chain joins TRBV29-1 to TRBJ1-2, with D unclear. Per the germline V gene, CDR1 is SQVTM and CDR2 is ANQGSEA. Between the trimmed V and J ends, which lost 1 base and 6 bases, there was a span of 9 bases. The CDR3 sequence is 12 residues long.

The count of this clone is one. The chain combines TRBV11-2 with TRBJ2-7; D uncertain. The CDR3 is 13 amino acids. The germline V and J ends were trimmed by 5 bases and 4 bases, with 12 bases remaining between them. Germline CDR1 and CDR2: SGHAT and FQNNGV. CDR3 nucleotides: TGTGCCAGCAGCCCAGCTTCCCCTTACGAGCAGTACTTC. Protein sequence: CASSPASPYEQYF.

CDR3: CASSYNRERIGELFF. The CDR3 region has the DNA TGTGCCAGCAGTTACAATCGGGAGAGGATCGGGGAGCTGTTTTTT. The gene calls are TRBV6-5 and TRBJ2-2; D might be TRBD2 (6 bases). Trimming took 2 bases from V and 7 from J, leaving 14 bases between them. The CDR3 runs 15 residues. Germline V CDR1 and CDR2: MNHEY, SVGAGI.

This chain connects TRBV14 to TRBJ2-1; a weak D match, TRBD2 (6 bases). The V gene's germline CDR1 is SGHDN and CDR2 FVKESK. This CDR3 is 15 amino acids long. Trimming stripped 3 bases from V and 4 bases from J, with 13 bases between. The CDR3 DNA reads TGTGCCAGCAGCCAGGGCGGGGCCATATACAATGAGCAGTTCTTC. It is translated as CASSQGGAIYNEQFF.

This sequence joins TRBV27 and TRBJ2-6; D call uncertain. Trimming shortened V by 6 bases and J by 0 bases, and 12 bases separated the two germline ends. Germline-derived CDR1 and CDR2 are MNHEY and SMNVEV (reference sequence). The length of the CDR3 is 16 residues. CDR3: CASRPRGASGANVLTF. As DNA, the CDR3 is TGTGCCAGCAGGCCCCGAGGAGCCTCTGGGGCCAACGTCCTGACTTTC.

The rearrangement links TRBV21-1 to TRBJ2-1; the table's TRBD2 call for D was not verified on the DNA. TRBV21-1 is a listed pseudogene. CDR3 length: 15 residues. As DNA, the CDR3 is TGTGCCAGCAGCTGGGGTTGGAGCGGGAGTTCTGAGCAGTTCTTC. As protein: CASSWGWSGSSEQFF.

The CDR3 DNA reads as TGTGCCTGGACATTAGGGACGACCCAGTACTTC. This translates into CAWTLGTTQYF. The chain carries TRBV30 and TRBJ2-5; D may match TRBD1 or TRBD2 (5 bases each). Germline CDR1 GTSNPN, CDR2 SVGIG (reference sequence). V dropped 4 bases and J dropped 7 bases, with 10 bases sitting between them. This CDR3 is built from 11 residues.

The genes are TRBV29-1 and TRBJ1-1, with D unresolved. There are 15 residues in the CDR3. Trimming removed 3 bases at V and 0 bases at J, with 14 bases between. The germline CDR1 and CDR2 sequences are SQVTM and ANQGSEA. CDR3 coding DNA: TGCAGCGTTGATGAGAACGGCGGAATGAACACTGAAGCTTTCTTT. This gives the protein CSVDENGGMNTEAFF.

The chain is built from TRBV15 and TRBJ2-7; no definite D call. CDR1 LNHNV and CDR2 YYDKDF come from the germline V gene (reference sequence). The V gene lost 0 bases and the J gene lost 1 base, with 7 bases spanning the gap. CDR3 length: 14 residues. The CDR3 protein is CATSRDRKSYEQYF. Written as DNA, the CDR3 is TGTGCCACCAGCAGAGACCGCAAGTCCTACGAGCAGTACTTC. Combining the CDR3 with reference TRBV15 and TRBJ2-7 gives the whole variable domain DAMVIQNPRYQVTQFGKPVTLSCSQTLNHNVMYWYQQKSSQAPKLLFHYYDKDFNNEADTPDNFQSRRPNTSFCFLDIRSPGLGDTAMYLCATSRDRKSYEQYFGPGTRLTVT.

The table lists this clone with many counts. The chain uses TRBV7-3 and TRBJ1-3; 9 nucleotides line up with TRBD1. Germline CDR1 is SGHTA and CDR2 is FQGTGA. CDR3 length: 15 amino acids. V was clipped by 5 bases and J by 0 bases; unmatched bases: 2. CDR3 sequence reads: CASSGTGTSGNTIYF. The CDR3 DNA sequence: TGTGCCAGCAGCGGGACAGGGACCTCTGGAAACACCATATATTTT. Variable domain in full (rest from reference TRBV7-3 and TRBJ1-3): GAGVSQTPSNKVTEKGKYVELRCDPISGHTALYWYRQSLGQGPEFLIYFQGTGAADDSGLPNDRFFAVRPEGSVSTLKIQRTERGDSAVYLCASSGTGTSGNTIYFGEGSWLTVV.

V is TRBV4-1 and J is TRBJ1-2; TRBD1 is a possible D gene (5 bases). Trimming stripped 5 bases from V and 8 bases from J, with 15 bases between. Germline V gene data show CDR1 as MGHRA and CDR2 as YSYEKL. The CDR3 is made up of 13 amino acids. CDR3: CASSNFAGGGYTF. CDR3 nucleotide sequence: TGCGCCAGCAGCAATTTTGCGGGGGGAGGCTACACCTTC.

CDR3 coding DNA: TGTGCCAGTAGTATTTCCGCCGGGACAGGGGGCTTGAATGAGCAGTTCTTC. Its translation: CASSISAGTGGLNEQFF. The genes are TRBV19 and TRBJ2-1; 12 positions agree with TRBD1. The CDR3 covers 17 residues. Germline trimming cut 3 bases from V and 7 bases from J; bases unmatched to any gene: 10. The germline V gene encodes CDR1 LNHDA and CDR2 SQIVND (reference sequence). The full variable domain, rest sourced from reference TRBV19 and TRBJ2-1, is DGGITQSPKYLFRKEGQNVTLSCEQNLNHDAMYWYRQDPGQGLRLIYYSQIVNDFQKGDIAEGYSVSREKKESFPLTVTSAQKNPTAFYLCASSISAGTGGLNEQFFGPGTRLTVL.

The chain carries TRBV7-2 and TRBJ1-2, with TRBD1 identical over 7 bases. Germline lookup yields CDR1 SGHTA and CDR2 FQGNSA. Germline trimming cut 3 bases from V and 2 bases from J; bases unmatched to any gene: 15. The length of the CDR3 is 18 residues. The CDR3 sequence: CASSFSGQEPSINYGYTF. DNA for the CDR3: TGTGCCAGCAGCTTCTCTGGACAGGAGCCTAGTATAAACTATGGCTACACCTTC.

V usage is TRBV28 and J usage is TRBJ2-3, with 9 bases identical to TRBD2. Germline V gives CDR1 MDHEN, CDR2 SYDVKM. The CDR3 loop spans 14 amino acids. The V gene end was trimmed by 10 bases and the J gene end by 0 bases; junction bases not matched to a gene: 5. The CDR3 sequence: CAIIAGESTDTQYF. The DNA for the CDR3 is TGTGCCATCATAGCGGGAGAGAGCACAGATACGCAGTATTTT.

The J gene is TRBJ2-7, the V gene TRBV23-1, with unresolved D. TRBV23-1 is identified as an open reading frame with a role that is uncertain. There are 16 residues in the CDR3. V dropped 0 bases and J dropped 3 bases, with 15 bases sitting between them. The CDR3 reads CASSQSGPYYLYEQYF. CDR3 nucleotide sequence: TGCGCCAGCAGTCAATCCGGGCCCTACTACCTCTACGAGCAGTACTTC.

This chain's CDR3 is CASSIGSGQGLETQYF. DNA for the CDR3: TGTGCCAGTAGTATAGGGTCGGGACAGGGACTGGAGACCCAGTACTTC. V is TRBV19 and J is TRBJ2-5; 9 bases match TRBD1. In germline, CDR1 is LNHDA, CDR2 SQIVND (reference sequence). V dropped 1 base and J dropped 5; count of bases not matched to a gene: 8. There are 16 residues in the CDR3.

The chain joins TRBV7-6 to TRBJ2-5, with D hard to call. In germline, CDR1 is SGHVS, CDR2 FNYEAQ. Trimming took 0 bases from V and 3 from J, leaving 5 bases between them. CDR3 length: 13 residues. CDR3 loop: CASSLAAKETQYF. The CDR3 DNA reads TGTGCCAGCAGCTTAGCGGCCAAAGAGACCCAGTACTTC. Based on the CDR3 plus reference TRBV7-6 and TRBJ2-5, the full variable domain is GAGVSQSPRYKVTKRGQDVALRCDPISGHVSLYWYRQALGQGPEFLTYFNYEAQQDKSGLPNDRFSAERPEGSISTLTIQRTEQRDSAMYRCASSLAAKETQYFGPGTRLLVL.

V usage is TRBV2 and J usage is TRBJ2-3; TRBD2 matches 7 bases. From germline, CDR1 is SNHLY and CDR2 FYNNEI. The CDR3 extends over 13 amino acids. The ends lost 8 bases at V and 2 bases at J; junction bases unmatched: 4. CDR3 amino acids: CASGGTNTDTQYF. CDR3 in DNA: TGTGCCAGCGGGGGGACTAACACAGATACGCAGTATTTT. Using reference TRBV2 and TRBJ2-3 for the parts outside the CDR3, the full variable domain is EPEVTQTPSHQVTQMGQEVILRCVPISNHLYFYWYRQILGQKVEFLVSFYNNEISEKSEIFDDQFSVERPDGSNFTLKIRSTKLEDSAMYFCASGGTNTDTQYFGPGTRLTVL.